Listed below are T cell receptor beta chains from one sample, sequenced in a study of T-cell reconstitution after alpha-beta-depleted transplantation in children. TCRdb re-analysed the PCR reads in MiXCR, keeping a single row per CDR3 protein. The table has under 450,000 distinct CDR3 sequences, around 15% seen once. The sample was PBMCs, mostly from graft donor cells, taken 360 days after TCRalphabeta/CD19-depleted stem cell transplant. These receptors were obtained from a boy in the first two years of life who had a stem cell transplant for Wiskott-Aldrich syndrome, so the T cells may come from the graft donor. The CDR3 runs from the conserved cysteine through the conserved F or W. A D gene is named only where the DNA matches it firmly. Not all rows give a size; the values are once, few, many and, for expanded clones, a class.

CDR3 DNA,CDR3 protein,V gene,D gene,clone size,J gene
TGTGCCAGCAGCTTGGGTCTAGCGGGAGAAGCCGGGGAGCTGTTTTTT,CASSLGLAGEAGELFF,TRBV5-4,TRBD2,few,TRBJ2-2
TGTGCCAGCAGCAAATGGGTAGCAGGGATAAACGAGCAGTACTTC,CASSKWVAGINEQYF,TRBV12-3/TRBV12-4,-,-,TRBJ2-7
TGTGCCAGCAGTCGACCGGGACTAGCGGTCTCCTACGAGCAGTACTTC,CASSRPGLAVSYEQYF,TRBV6-2/TRBV6-3,TRBD2,-,TRBJ2-7
TGCAGTGCTAGAAGTGCGACTAGCGGGAGTTTCTCCTACGAGCAGTACTTC,CSARSATSGSFSYEQYF,TRBV20-1,TRBD2,-,TRBJ2-7
TGTGCCAGCAGCCCCCGAGGAGCGGAGACCACAGATACGCAGTATTTT,CASSPRGAETTDTQYF,TRBV7-6,-,-,TRBJ2-3
TGTGCCACCAGTGATATCGGGTTGTATAAGCAGTACTTC,CATSDIGLYKQYF,TRBV24-1,-,-,TRBJ2-7
TGTGCCAGCAGTTACTACGGGAACGAGCAGTACTTC,CASSYYGNEQYF,TRBV6-6,-,-,TRBJ2-7
TGTGCCATCAGTGAGGTCTTTTTACTCACTACTTTTGGTCTAAGCAATGAGCAGTTCTTC,CAISEVFLLTTFGLSNEQFF,TRBV10-3,-,-,TRBJ2-1
TGTGCCTGGAGTTCCTACCCGGGACAGGGGTACTACGAGCAGTACTTC,CAWSSYPGQGYYEQYF,TRBV30,TRBD1,few,TRBJ2-7
TGTGCCATCATTCACCGGGACAGGGGATACGAGCAGTACTTC,CAIIHRDRGYEQYF,TRBV10-3,TRBD1,few,TRBJ2-7
TGTGCCACCAGGGACACCGGGGAGCTGTTTTTT,CATRDTGELFF,TRBV24-1,-,few,TRBJ2-2
TGCAGCGTTGAAGGAGGGGGACTAGTGGGCACAGATACGCAGTATTTT,CSVEGGGLVGTDTQYF,TRBV29-1,TRBD2,few,TRBJ2-3